These 8 T cell receptor beta chains were all obtained from the same sample, sequenced in a study of blood T cell repertoires in COVID-19. Sequenced by immunoSEQ multiplex PCR; TCRdb stores in-frame clones only, minus some. The profile covers about 290,000 clones, with approximately 86% appearing a single time and around 4.2% taken by the ten largest. Sample: peripheral blood. Receptors originate from a woman between 45 and 60 years old with active or convalescent COVID-19.

This clone was seen only a few times. The gene calls are TRBV5-6 and TRBJ2-5; the match to TRBD2 covers 9 bases. This CDR3 is 15 amino acids long. With 3 bases clipped from V and 4 bases from J, the junction kept 7 bases outside the gene matches. CDR1 is SGHDT, CDR2 YYEEEE, per germline. The CDR3, as DNA: TGTGCCAGCAGCTGGACGCGGGGGGGCGGAGAGACCCAGTACTTC. It yields the protein CASSWTRGGGETQYF.

This chain connects TRBV5-1 to TRBJ2-7, with 9 bases fitting TRBD1. Germline CDR1 reads SGHRS; CDR2 reads YFSETQ. The V segment lost 4 bases and the J segment 7 bases; nucleotides outside the gene matches: 12. There are 15 residues in the CDR3. The CDR3 spells CASSDFGTGSNEQYF. CDR3 sequence (DNA): TGCGCCAGCAGCGACTTCGGGACAGGGTCGAATGAGCAGTACTTC.

The chain links TRBV2 to TRBJ1-2; tentatively, D is TRBD1 (6 bases). From germline, CDR1 is SNHLY and CDR2 FYNNEI. CDR3 size: 16 residues. V lost 0 bases and J 0 bases, leaving 11 bases between the germline ends. The CDR3 DNA reads as TGTGCCAGCAGTGAAGCTTGGGACATTTCTAACTATGGCTACACCTTC. It encodes CASSEAWDISNYGYTF.

The chain employs TRBV27 and TRBJ2-1; a possible D gene is TRBD2 (6 bases). Between the trimmed V and J ends, which lost 6 bases and 8 bases, there was a span of 20 bases. CDR3 length: 15 amino acids. Germline loops: CDR1 MNHEY, CDR2 SMNVEV (reference sequence). The CDR3 bases are TGTGCCAGCAGCCCCTATCGACTAGAAGTCCATGAGCAGTTCTTC. This sequence encodes CASSPYRLEVHEQFF.

This clone was seen just once. This chain joins TRBV19 and TRBJ1-2, with TRBD1 identical over 9 bases. CDR3 length equals 14 residues. With V trimmed by 5 bases and J by 6 bases, 7 bases remained unmatched. Germline V gene lookup returns CDR1 LNHDA and CDR2 SQIVND (reference sequence). CDR3 coding DNA: TGTGCCAGTAGTGAGACAGGGGGAAGGAATGGCTACACCTTC. Amino acid sequence: CASSETGGRNGYTF. Complete variable domain (other parts from reference TRBV19 and TRBJ1-2): DGGITQSPKYLFRKEGQNVTLSCEQNLNHDAMYWYRQDPGQGLRLIYYSQIVNDFQKGDIAEGYSVSREKKESFPLTVTSAQKNPTAFYLCASSETGGRNGYTFGSGTRLTVV.

The chain employs TRBV27 and TRBJ2-3, with 12 bases aligning to TRBD2. The CDR3 spans 17 residues. The V segment lost 6 bases and the J segment 6 bases; nucleotides outside the gene matches: 13. Germline lookup yields CDR1 MNHEY and CDR2 SMNVEV (reference sequence). CDR3: CASSSLILAGGGDTQYF. CDR3 coding DNA: TGTGCCAGCAGCTCCCTGATACTAGCGGGAGGCGGGGATACGCAGTATTTT.

The CDR3 sequence: CASSLDASGYEQYF. The CDR3 bases are TGTGCCAGCAGCTTAGATGCTAGCGGCTACGAGCAGTACTTC. The chain carries TRBV11-2 and TRBJ2-7, with 7 bases aligning to TRBD2. V was clipped by 0 bases and J by 3 bases; unmatched bases: 2. Germline lookup yields CDR1 SGHAT and CDR2 FQNNGV. The CDR3 consists of 14 residues.

V and J are TRBV14 and TRBJ1-6, with a possible D match to TRBD1 (5 bases). With 0 bases removed from V and 7 bases from J, the gap between germline ends came to 7 bases. This CDR3 spans 14 amino acids. Germline V CDR1 and CDR2: SGHDN, FVKESK. CDR3 sequence reads: CASSQEQVNSPLHF. CDR3 nucleotides: TGTGCCAGCAGCCAAGAACAGGTGAATTCACCCCTCCACTTT. The full variable domain, rest sourced from reference TRBV14 and TRBJ1-6, is EAGVTQFPSHSVIEKGQTVTLRCDPISGHDNLYWYRRVMGKEIKFLLHFVKESKQDESGMPNNRFLAERTGGTYSTLKVQPAELEDSGVYFCASSQEQVNSPLHFGNGTRLTVT.